A single sample gave rise to the 32 T cell receptor beta chains below, sequenced in a study of T cell responses to AZD1222 COVID-19 vaccine. Clones were sequenced by immunoSEQ multiplex PCR, and TCRdb holds only the in-frame ones, with some missing. The sample lists 110,000 to 150,000 clones, approximately 90% seen once, with about 3% in the top ten. This specimen was peripheral blood, taken on day 0 of AZD1222 vaccination. These receptor sequences come from an adult in good health.

The chain combines TRBV15 with TRBJ1-2, with D unresolved. The CDR3 has 16 residues. V dropped 5 bases and J dropped 0 bases, with 16 bases sitting between them. Germline CDR1 LNHNV, CDR2 YYDKDF (reference sequence). The CDR3 region has the DNA TGTGCCACCAGCCCAGCGACGGACGTTACTAACTATGGCTACACCTTC. It yields the protein CATSPATDVTNYGYTF.

CDR3 in DNA: TGTGCCAGCAGCTGGCTAATTACGGGGGCCGACAATCAGCCCCAGCATTTT. Protein sequence: CASSWLITGADNQPQHF. V usage is TRBV5-6 and J usage is TRBJ1-5; weak D call: TRBD1 (6 bases). V was pared by 3 bases and J by 3 bases, with 19 bases between. The CDR3 extends over 17 amino acids. The germline V gene has CDR1 SGHDT and CDR2 YYEEEE.

The chain carries TRBV5-4 and TRBJ1-4; 9 positions agree with TRBD1. The germline CDR1 and CDR2 sequences are SGHNT and YYREEE (reference sequence). The CDR3 is made up of 16 amino acids. V lost 3 bases and J lost 3; bases outside the gene matches: 6. This CDR3 is CASSSGQGLANEKLFF. DNA for the CDR3: TGTGCCAGCAGCTCCGGACAGGGGTTGGCTAATGAAAAACTGTTTTTT.

V is TRBV10-1 and J is TRBJ1-4; TRBD1 aligns across 11 bases. Germline V gene lookup returns CDR1 WNHNN and CDR2 SYGVQD (reference sequence). This CDR3 is 20 amino acids long. V was pared by 6 bases and J by 2 bases, with 17 bases of the junction left unmatched. The CDR3, as DNA: TGCGCCAGCAGGCCCGATCGGACCGGACAGGGGGCGCCGACTAATGAAAAACTGTTTTTT. Protein product: CASRPDRTGQGAPTNEKLFF.

The chain uses TRBV19 and TRBJ1-2; D remains unclear. Trimming shortened V by 0 bases and J by 0 bases, and 8 bases separated the two germline ends. The germline gives CDR1 LNHDA, CDR2 SQIVND (reference sequence). CDR3 length equals 15 residues. DNA of the CDR3: TGTGCCAGTAGTATAGACAGGTCAGCTAACTATGGCTACACCTTC. It translates to CASSIDRSANYGYTF.

The chain couples TRBV15 to TRBJ2-7; 7 bases match TRBD1. V lost 2 bases and J lost 0; bases outside the gene matches: 4. Germline lookup yields CDR1 LNHNV and CDR2 YYDKDF (reference sequence). The CDR3 has 15 amino acids. CDR3 residues: CATSRPGQISYEQYF. The CDR3 DNA reads TGTGCCACCAGCAGACCGGGACAGATCTCCTACGAGCAGTACTTC.

V is TRBV6-5 and J is TRBJ2-3; the match to TRBD2 covers 8 bases. Germline CDR1 is MNHEY and CDR2 is SVGAGI. The ends lost 6 bases at V and 4 bases at J; junction bases unmatched: 0. The CDR3 is 12 amino acids. CDR3 in amino acids: CASRRGADTQYF. The CDR3 coding sequence is TGTGCCAGCAGGCGGGGGGCAGATACGCAGTATTTT.

The V and J genes are TRBV5-1 and TRBJ2-1; 10 nucleotides line up with TRBD1. The CDR3 is 17 amino acids. Trimming at V came to 2 bases and at J to 6 bases, leaving 11 bases not matched to a gene. Germline V gives CDR1 SGHRS, CDR2 YFSETQ. The CDR3 DNA reads TGCGCCAGCAGCTTACCGGGACAGGGGTGGGGGATCAATGAGCAGTTCTTC. Protein sequence: CASSLPGQGWGINEQFF.

This clone was seen once. This chain joins TRBV9 and TRBJ2-7, with 10 positions matching TRBD1. Germline CDR1 and CDR2: SGDLS and YYNGEE. The CDR3 covers 14 residues. With 2 bases clipped from V and 3 bases from J, the junction kept 2 bases outside the gene matches. For the CDR3, the DNA is TGTGCCAGCAGCGTCGGACAGGGGGTCTACGAGCAGTACTTC. It codes for CASSVGQGVYEQYF.

The rearrangement uses TRBV7-3 and TRBJ2-5; perhaps TRBD2 as D (5 bases). The V gene lost 1 base and the J gene lost 9 bases, with 12 bases spanning the gap. CDR1 is SGHTA, CDR2 FQGTGA, per germline. The CDR3 loop spans 13 amino acids. CDR3 region: CASSLMPAGAQYF. The DNA of the CDR3 is TGTGCCAGCAGCTTAATGCCCGCCGGGGCCCAGTACTTC.

This clone has a handful of counts. The gene calls are TRBV6-5 and TRBJ1-3; D unresolved. From germline, CDR1 is MNHEY and CDR2 SVGAGI. CDR3 size: 14 residues. Trimming removed 6 bases from V and 0 bases from J, with 9 bases in between. Written as DNA, the CDR3 is TGTGCCAGCAGCCTAATTCCCTCTGGAAACACCATATATTTT. Its protein product is CASSLIPSGNTIYF.

V gene TRBV15 combines with J gene TRBJ2-7; D is tentatively TRBD1 or TRBD2 (5 bases each). Germline V gene sequence: CDR1 LNHNV, CDR2 YYDKDF (reference sequence). This CDR3 region has 19 residues. Between the trimmed V and J ends, which lost 0 bases and 5 bases, there was a span of 26 bases. The CDR3 nucleotides read TGTGCCACCAGCAGAGATAAGGATCCCTGGGACGCCCATAGCAACGAGCAGTACTTC. It specifies CATSRDKDPWDAHSNEQYF.

The chain carries TRBV28 and TRBJ1-1; a possible D gene is TRBD1 (5 bases). With 6 bases removed from V and 5 bases from J, the gap between germline ends came to 13 bases. Germline V gives CDR1 MDHEN, CDR2 SYDVKM. The length of the CDR3 is 13 residues. CDR3 in DNA: TGTGCCAGCAGCCTCGGGGCGCGGACTGAAGCTTTCTTT. Its protein product is CASSLGARTEAFF. Variable domain in full (rest from reference TRBV28 and TRBJ1-1): DVKVTQSSRYLVKRTGEKVFLECVQDMDHENMFWYRQDPGLGLRLIYFSYDVKMKEKGDIPEGYSVSREKKERFSLILESASTNQTSMYLCASSLGARTEAFFGQGTRLTVV.

J is TRBJ2-5 and V is TRBV6-1; D call uncertain. Germline V gene lookup returns CDR1 MNHNS and CDR2 SASEGT. Trimming left V 7 bases short and J 5 bases short, with 14 bases between. The CDR3 extends over 13 amino acids. In nucleotides, the CDR3 is TGTGCCAGCACTTTAAATGCGGTGGAGACCCAGTACTTC. Protein: CASTLNAVETQYF.

The J gene is TRBJ1-6, the V gene TRBV29-1; 9 nucleotides align to TRBD1. The ends lost 3 bases at V and 7 bases at J; junction bases unmatched: 1. CDR1 and CDR2 (germline): SQVTM, ANQGSEA. CDR3 length: 13 amino acids. The CDR3 region has the DNA TGCAGCGTTGATACAGGGGGCAATTCACCCCTCCACTTT. This codes for CSVDTGGNSPLHF.

The rearrangement links TRBV5-8 to TRBJ1-2, with 9 bases matching TRBD1. V dropped 1 base and J dropped 7; count of bases not matched to a gene: 5. Germline CDR1 SGHTS, CDR2 YDEGEE. CDR3 length equals 14 residues. The chain's CDR3 is CASSLIGQGFGYTF. CDR3 in DNA: TGTGCCAGCAGCTTGATTGGACAGGGGTTTGGCTACACCTTC.

The chain combines TRBV5-1 with TRBJ2-1; weak D call: TRBD2 (5 bases). Germline V gene sequence: CDR1 SGHRS, CDR2 YFSETQ. Between the trimmed V and J ends, which lost 6 bases and 3 bases, there was a span of 16 bases. The CDR3 has 15 amino acids. Here the CDR3 DNA reads TGCGCCAGCACTAACGAACGTACTAGCTACAATGAGCAGTTCTTC. Protein: CASTNERTSYNEQFF. Variable domain in full (rest from reference TRBV5-1 and TRBJ2-1): KAGVTQTPRYLIKTRGQQVTLSCSPISGHRSVSWYQQTPGQGLQFLFEYFSETQRNKGNFPGRFSGRQFSNSRSEMNVSTLELGDSALYLCASTNERTSYNEQFFGPGTRLTVL.

The chain joins TRBV14 to TRBJ2-1, with TRBD2 matching 11 bases. Germline assignment: CDR1 SGHDN and CDR2 FVKESK. Germline trimming cut 3 bases from V and 7 bases from J; bases unmatched to any gene: 29. This CDR3 has 23 amino acids. The CDR3 coding sequence is TGTGCCAGCAGCCACGATACCGCTCGATTAGCGGGAGGGCCCTGGTGGGGGTGGAATGAGCAGTTCTTC. This codes for CASSHDTARLAGGPWWGWNEQFF.

The gene calls are TRBV10-3 and TRBJ2-1, with 13 bases that match TRBD2. CDR1 is ENHRY, CDR2 SYGVKD, per germline. With V trimmed by 4 bases and J by 8 bases, 2 bases remained unmatched. This CDR3 contains 14 residues. The CDR3 loop is CAISGTSGGDEQFF. In DNA, the CDR3 is TGTGCCATCAGTGGGACTAGCGGGGGCGATGAGCAGTTCTTC.

This sequence joins TRBV11-3 and TRBJ2-7; D gene unclear. Germline CDR1 SGHNT, CDR2 YENEEA. The CDR3 covers 18 residues. V gave up 1 base and J gave up 0 bases, with 19 bases separating them. The CDR3 DNA sequence: TGTGCCAGCAGCTTAGCCCTCCCGTTGGGCAGGAGCTCCTACGAGCAGTACTTC. Protein sequence: CASSLALPLGRSSYEQYF. Full variable domain (missing parts from reference TRBV11-3 and TRBJ2-7): EAGVVQSPRYKIIEKKQPVAFWCNPISGHNTLYWYLQNLGQGPELLIRYENEEAVDDSQLPKDRFSAERLKGVDSTLKIQPAELGDSAVYLCASSLALPLGRSSYEQYFGPGTRLTVT.

This clone was recorded once. The genes are TRBV11-3 and TRBJ2-4; maybe TRBD2 (6 bases). V lost 5 bases and J lost 2, with 19 bases in between. CDR1 SGHNT and CDR2 YENEEA come from the germline V gene. The CDR3 runs to 17 residues. This chain's CDR3 is CASSQVGSGVTKNIQYF. CDR3 nucleotides: TGTGCCAGCAGCCAGGTGGGGTCGGGGGTGACCAAAAACATTCAGTACTTC.

The V and J genes are TRBV29-1 and TRBJ2-7, with 7 bases identical to TRBD1. This CDR3 contains 14 residues. Germline CDR1 SQVTM, CDR2 ANQGSEA. Losses at the gene ends were 4 bases for V and 6 bases for J; bases not matched to a gene: 12. The CDR3 reads CSVVSSGGRIEQYF. The CDR3 DNA follows: TGCAGCGTTGTCTCATCAGGGGGAAGGATCGAGCAGTACTTC.

This chain links TRBV6-5 with TRBJ2-2, with 9 bases that match TRBD1. CDR3 length: 15 residues. Germline V gene sequence: CDR1 MNHEY, CDR2 SVGAGI. V lost 6 bases to trimming and J lost 5 bases; unmatched junction nucleotides: 7. The CDR3 is CASSSGTGWTGELFF. The CDR3 bases are TGTGCCAGCAGCTCCGGGACAGGGTGGACCGGGGAGCTGTTTTTT.

This chain joins TRBV3-1 (or the pseudogene TRBV3-2) and TRBJ1-1, with 10 positions matching TRBD1. The CDR3 consists of 12 residues. J lost 10 bases, V lost 6 bases, and 5 bases had no gene match. Germline V gene sequence: CDR1 LGHDT, CDR2 YNNKEL (reference sequence). CDR3 DNA sequence: TGTGCCAGCAGACCGGGACAGGGGATAGCTTTCTTT. This codes for CASRPGQGIAFF.

V gene TRBV29-1 combines with J gene TRBJ1-1; D is undetermined. From germline, CDR1 is SQVTM and CDR2 ANQGSEA. There are 13 residues in the CDR3. V was pared by 7 bases and J by 1 base, with 13 bases between. In DNA, the CDR3 is TGCAGCGCCTTAGGACCCGCGAACACTGAAGCTTTCTTT. As protein: CSALGPANTEAFF.

The V and J genes are TRBV12-5 and TRBJ1-1; D gene ambiguous. From germline, CDR1 is LGHNT and CDR2 FRNRAP. Deletions cut 2 bases from V and 1 base from J, with 8 bases between. This CDR3 has 14 residues. Written as DNA, the CDR3 is TGTGCTAGTGGTTTGACCGCTCCGAACACTGAAGCTTTCTTT. This encodes CASGLTAPNTEAFF. Together with reference TRBV12-5 and TRBJ1-1, the CDR3 gives the full variable domain: DARVTQTPRHKVTEMGQEVTMRCQPILGHNTVFWYRQTMMQGLELLAYFRNRAPLDDSGMPKDRFSAEMPDATLATLKIQPSEPRDSAVYFCASGLTAPNTEAFFGQGTRLTVV.

The chain uses TRBV5-1 and TRBJ1-4, with 10 bases identical to TRBD1. The CDR3 is made up of 15 amino acids. CDR1 SGHRS and CDR2 YFSETQ come from the germline V gene. The trim removed 3 bases at V and 8 bases at J, leaving 7 bases unmatched. The CDR3 here is CASSYSGTGVEKLFF. The CDR3 coding sequence is TGCGCCAGCAGCTACTCCGGGACAGGGGTCGAAAAACTGTTTTTT.

V gene TRBV7-2 combines with J gene TRBJ2-7; D could derive from TRBD1 or TRBD2 (6 bases each). Germline lookup yields CDR1 SGHTA and CDR2 FQGNSA. V shed 5 bases and J shed 6 bases, with 14 bases lying between them. CDR3 length equals 13 residues. CDR3 in amino acids: CASSLRGQLEQYF. The CDR3 DNA reads as TGTGCCAGCAGCCTTCGGGGGCAGCTCGAGCAGTACTTC.

CDR3 nucleotide sequence: TGTGCCAGCAGTGAAGCCCAAACTAGGTCTGAGACCCAGTACTTC. Residues: CASSEAQTRSETQYF. The J gene is TRBJ2-5, the V gene TRBV2, with a possible D match to TRBD2 (5 bases). Trimming pared 0 bases from V and 5 bases from J, leaving 13 bases between. Germline CDR1 SNHLY, CDR2 FYNNEI. The CDR3 has 15 amino acids.

The rearrangement joins TRBV19 to TRBJ2-1, with 7 bases aligning to TRBD2. Germline assignment: CDR1 LNHDA and CDR2 SQIVND (reference sequence). V shed 8 bases and J 4 bases; nucleotides not matched to a gene: 5. The CDR3 sequence is 13 residues long. In DNA form, the CDR3 reads TGTGCCAGTTCCCAGGGAGGGTACAATGAGCAGTTCTTC. Residues: CASSQGGYNEQFF.

The rearrangement links TRBV5-1 to TRBJ1-1; the D is unclear. Germline lookup yields CDR1 SGHRS and CDR2 YFSETQ. The CDR3 contains 16 residues. The V gene lost 1 base and the J gene lost 4 bases, with 17 bases spanning the gap. The CDR3 sequence is CASSLSEGIVGTEAFF. The CDR3 coding sequence is TGCGCCAGCAGCTTGTCGGAGGGAATAGTAGGCACTGAAGCTTTCTTT. Full variable domain (missing parts from reference TRBV5-1 and TRBJ1-1): KAGVTQTPRYLIKTRGQQVTLSCSPISGHRSVSWYQQTPGQGLQFLFEYFSETQRNKGNFPGRFSGRQFSNSRSEMNVSTLELGDSALYLCASSLSEGIVGTEAFFGQGTRLTVV.

This chain joins TRBV20-1 and TRBJ2-6; no clear D gene. Looked up from germline, CDR1 is DFQATT and CDR2 is SNEGSKA (reference sequence). The V end lost 3 bases, the J end lost 2 bases, and 11 bases lay between the germline ends. The CDR3 is made up of 15 amino acids. Written as DNA, the CDR3 is TGCAGTGCTAGTCTGAGGCTCCCTGGGGCCAACGTCCTGACTTTC. Amino acid sequence: CSASLRLPGANVLTF.